This T cell receptor beta chain was identified in a study of T cell repertoires in cytomegalovirus infection (dated by TCRdb to 2018 to 2020). For context, the study as a whole: Recently identified HLA-C-restricted CMV epitopes, whose presentation resists viral immunomodulation, were targeted by peptide stimulations together with well-studied HLA-B-restricted epitopes. Donor HLA type was relevant to the analysis, because carriage of CMV infection together with the matching HLA type was indicated by public TCR beta signatures. Study-wide findings and limitations: In both this cohort and an independent roughly 400-donor cohort, the cumulative frequency of public TCR beta family members distinguished carriers of CMV infection plus the relevant HLA type. In the ex vivo response, HLA-C-restricted CMV-specific TCR beta clonotypes were dominant, and in two of eight donors the single most frequent clonotype came from this HLA-C-restricted group.

The sample's treatment or condition label is to be understood as: in vitro stimulation with specific CMV peptide epitopes to enrich CMV-specific T cells. The run used an Illumina HiSeq 1500. Through fastp at Q25 and MiXCR, TCRdb rebuilt clones from the public reads, retaining in-frame beta chains. Identical CDR3 protein sequences are pooled into one entry, listed with their most common genes and DNA. This sample is represented by over 250,000 distinct CDR3 sequences; approximately 22% of them were singletons. The leading ten clones occupy about 21% of the sample. The CDR3 measures 15 amino acids from cysteine to phenylalanine. The retained sequence is limited to the CDR3, 45 bases, with the frame set at the first base. Sequences ENHRY (CDR1) and SYGVKD (CDR2) are obtained from the germline V gene. The germline ends are 12 bases apart after V is trimmed by 6 bases and J by 0 bases. Many counts were recorded for this clonotype. Its antigen has not been determined. Base qualities are not provided; no much larger clone lies one nucleotide away.

The V gene is TRBV10-3 and the J gene is TRBJ2-1; a confident D gene designation cannot be given. The sample here was cultured PBMCs, taken from culture after CMV antigen stimulation. The TCR was taken from a human donor in good health (CMV status not recorded). Some clones in this sample may be carry-over from other donors' samples. CDR3 sequence: CAIRTGRVSYNEQFF. The nucleotide sequence is TGTGCCATCAGAACCGGACGGGTCTCCTACAATGAGCAGTTCTTC.